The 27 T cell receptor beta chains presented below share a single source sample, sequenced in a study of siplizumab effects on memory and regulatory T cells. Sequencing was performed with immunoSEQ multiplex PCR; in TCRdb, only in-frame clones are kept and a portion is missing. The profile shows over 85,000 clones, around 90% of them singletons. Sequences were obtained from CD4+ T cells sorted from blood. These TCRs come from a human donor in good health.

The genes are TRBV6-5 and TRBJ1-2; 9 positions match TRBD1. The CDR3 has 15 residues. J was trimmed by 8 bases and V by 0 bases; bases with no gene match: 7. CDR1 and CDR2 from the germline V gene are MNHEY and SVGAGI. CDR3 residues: CASSYSWTGEGGYTF. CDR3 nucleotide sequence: TGTGCCAGCAGTTACTCTTGGACAGGGGAAGGAGGCTACACCTTC.

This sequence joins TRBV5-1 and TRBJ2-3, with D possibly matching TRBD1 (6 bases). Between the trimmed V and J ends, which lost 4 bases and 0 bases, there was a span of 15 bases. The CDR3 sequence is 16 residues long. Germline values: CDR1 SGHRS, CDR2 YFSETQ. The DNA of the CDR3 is TGCGCCAGCAGCCCACCGCAGAGGGGGAGCACAGATACGCAGTATTTT. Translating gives CASSPPQRGSTDTQYF.

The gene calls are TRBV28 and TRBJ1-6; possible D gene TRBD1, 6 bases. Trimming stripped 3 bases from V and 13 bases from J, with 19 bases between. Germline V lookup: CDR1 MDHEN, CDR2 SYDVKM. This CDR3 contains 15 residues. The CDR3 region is CASSFFVRGDNPLHF. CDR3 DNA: TGTGCCAGCAGTTTTTTCGTTAGGGGGGATAACCCCCTCCACTTT.

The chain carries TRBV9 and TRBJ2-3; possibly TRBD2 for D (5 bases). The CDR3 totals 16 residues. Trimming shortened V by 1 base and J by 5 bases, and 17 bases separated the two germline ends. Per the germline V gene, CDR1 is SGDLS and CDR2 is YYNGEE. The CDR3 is CASSVFTNTEGDTQYF. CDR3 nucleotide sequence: TGTGCCAGCAGCGTATTCACCAATACAGAGGGAGATACGCAGTATTTT.

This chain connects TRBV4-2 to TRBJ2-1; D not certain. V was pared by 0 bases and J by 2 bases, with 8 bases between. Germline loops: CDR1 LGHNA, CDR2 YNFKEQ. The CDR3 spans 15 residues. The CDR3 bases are TGTGCCAGCAGCCAAGAGGAAAGCGCCTACAATGAGCAGTTCTTC. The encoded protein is CASSQEESAYNEQFF.

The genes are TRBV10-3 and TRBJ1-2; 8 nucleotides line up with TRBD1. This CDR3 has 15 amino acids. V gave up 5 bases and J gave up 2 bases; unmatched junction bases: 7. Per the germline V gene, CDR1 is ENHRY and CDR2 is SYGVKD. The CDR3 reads CAISTGTGINYGYTF. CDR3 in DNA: TGTGCCATCAGTACCGGGACAGGTATCAACTATGGCTACACCTTC.

This CDR3 is CASSSTGGREPQHF. CDR3 in DNA: TGTGCCAGCAGTTCAACAGGGGGCCGGGAGCCCCAGCATTTT. The rearrangement joins TRBV6-6 to TRBJ1-5; the match to TRBD1 covers 9 bases. Germline lookup yields CDR1 MNHNY and CDR2 SVGAGI (reference sequence). V lost 4 bases to trimming and J lost 8 bases; unmatched junction nucleotides: 6. This CDR3 has 14 amino acids.

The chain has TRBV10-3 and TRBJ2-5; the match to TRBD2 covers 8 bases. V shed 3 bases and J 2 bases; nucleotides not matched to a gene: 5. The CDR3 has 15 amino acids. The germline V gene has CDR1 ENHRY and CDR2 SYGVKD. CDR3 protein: CAISDRTSGQETQYF. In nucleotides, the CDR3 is TGTGCCATCAGTGATCGCACTAGCGGTCAAGAGACCCAGTACTTC.

CDR3 nucleotides: TGTGCCAGCGGTGGTAGCTACAATGAGCAGTTCTTC. Protein sequence: CASGGSYNEQFF. The chain uses TRBV19 and TRBJ2-1; D is undetermined. The germline CDR1 and CDR2 sequences are LNHDA and SQIVND (reference sequence). Trimming took off 9 bases at V and 3 bases at J, with 9 bases between the two ends. This CDR3 comprises 12 residues.

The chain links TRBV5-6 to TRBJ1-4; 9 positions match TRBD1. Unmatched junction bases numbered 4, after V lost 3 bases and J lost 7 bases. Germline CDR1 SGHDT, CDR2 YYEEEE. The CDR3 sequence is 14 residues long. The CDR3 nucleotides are TGTGCCAGCAGCTACGGGACAGGGTCTGAAAAACTGTTTTTT. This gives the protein CASSYGTGSEKLFF. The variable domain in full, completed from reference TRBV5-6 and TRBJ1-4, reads DAGVTQSPTHLIKTRGQQVTLRCSPKSGHDTVSWYQQALGQGPQFIFQYYEEEERQRGNFPDRFSGHQFPNYSSELNVNALLLGDSALYLCASSYGTGSEKLFFGSGTQLSVL.

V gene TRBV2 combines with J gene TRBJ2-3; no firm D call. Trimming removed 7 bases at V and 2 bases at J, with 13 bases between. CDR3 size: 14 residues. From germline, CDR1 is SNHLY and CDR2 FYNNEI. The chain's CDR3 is CASKSGAATDTQYF. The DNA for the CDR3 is TGTGCCAGCAAATCGGGCGCGGCCACAGATACGCAGTATTTT.

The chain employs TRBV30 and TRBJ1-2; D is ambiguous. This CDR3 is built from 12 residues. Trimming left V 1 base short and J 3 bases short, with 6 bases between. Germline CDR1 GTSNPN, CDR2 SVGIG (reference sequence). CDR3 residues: CAWSEAHYGYTF. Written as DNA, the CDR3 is TGTGCCTGGAGTGAGGCGCACTATGGCTACACCTTC. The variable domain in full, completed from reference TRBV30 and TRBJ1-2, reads SQTIHQWPATLVQPVGSPLSLECTVEGTSNPNLYWYRQAAGRGLQLLFYSVGIGQISSEVPQNLSASRPQDRQFILSSKKLLLSDSGFYLCAWSEAHYGYTFGSGTRLTVV.

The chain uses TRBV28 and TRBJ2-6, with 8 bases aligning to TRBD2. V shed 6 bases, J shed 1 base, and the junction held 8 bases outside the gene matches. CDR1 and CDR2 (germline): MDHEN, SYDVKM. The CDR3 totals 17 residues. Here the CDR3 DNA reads TGTGCCAGCAGCTCCCCAGCGGGAGTGTCTGGGGCCAACGTCCTGACTTTC. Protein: CASSSPAGVSGANVLTF.

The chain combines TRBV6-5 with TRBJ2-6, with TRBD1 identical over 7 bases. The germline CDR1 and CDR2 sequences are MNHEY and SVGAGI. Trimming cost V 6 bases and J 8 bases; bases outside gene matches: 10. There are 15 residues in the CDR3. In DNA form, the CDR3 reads TGTGCCAGCAGGCCGGGACAGCGAGGGACCAACGTCCTGACTTTC. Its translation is CASRPGQRGTNVLTF.

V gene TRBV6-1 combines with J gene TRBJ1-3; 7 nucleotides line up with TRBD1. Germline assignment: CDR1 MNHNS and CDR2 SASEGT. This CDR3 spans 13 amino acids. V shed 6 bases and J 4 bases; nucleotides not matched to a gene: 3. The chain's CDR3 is CASRGTAGNTIYF. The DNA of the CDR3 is TGTGCCAGCAGAGGGACAGCCGGAAACACCATATATTTT.

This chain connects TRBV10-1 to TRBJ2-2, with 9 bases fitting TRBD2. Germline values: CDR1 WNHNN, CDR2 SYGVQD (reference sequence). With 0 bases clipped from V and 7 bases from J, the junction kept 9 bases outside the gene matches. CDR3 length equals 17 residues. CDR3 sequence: CASSESRAGGSRGELFF. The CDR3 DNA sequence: TGCGCCAGCAGTGAGTCGAGAGCGGGAGGATCCCGCGGGGAGCTGTTTTTT.

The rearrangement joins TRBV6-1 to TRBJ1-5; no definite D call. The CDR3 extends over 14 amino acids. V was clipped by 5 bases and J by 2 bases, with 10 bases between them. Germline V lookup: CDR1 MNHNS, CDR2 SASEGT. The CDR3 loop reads CASSSGGGNQPQHF. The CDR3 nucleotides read TGTGCCAGCAGTTCGGGTGGTGGCAATCAGCCCCAGCATTTT.

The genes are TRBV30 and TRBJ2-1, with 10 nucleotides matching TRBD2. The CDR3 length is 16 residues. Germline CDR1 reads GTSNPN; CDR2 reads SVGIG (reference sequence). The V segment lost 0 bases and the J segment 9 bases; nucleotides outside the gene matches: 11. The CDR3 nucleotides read TGTGCCTGGAGTGTATTAGGGCTAGCGGGAGTCGGTGAGCAGTTCTTC. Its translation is CAWSVLGLAGVGEQFF.

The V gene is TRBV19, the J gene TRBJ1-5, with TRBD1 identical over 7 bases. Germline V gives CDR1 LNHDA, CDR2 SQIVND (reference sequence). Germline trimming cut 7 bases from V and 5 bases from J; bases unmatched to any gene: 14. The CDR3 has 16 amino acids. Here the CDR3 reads CASTRDSRLWDQPQHF. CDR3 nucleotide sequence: TGTGCCAGTACCCGGGACAGCCGGTTATGGGATCAGCCCCAGCATTTT.

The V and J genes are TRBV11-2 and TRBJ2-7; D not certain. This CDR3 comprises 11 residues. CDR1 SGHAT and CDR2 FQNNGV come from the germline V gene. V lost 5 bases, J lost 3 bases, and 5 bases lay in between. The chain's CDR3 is CASSPSYEQYF. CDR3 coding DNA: TGTGCCAGCAGCCCCAGCTACGAGCAGTACTTC.

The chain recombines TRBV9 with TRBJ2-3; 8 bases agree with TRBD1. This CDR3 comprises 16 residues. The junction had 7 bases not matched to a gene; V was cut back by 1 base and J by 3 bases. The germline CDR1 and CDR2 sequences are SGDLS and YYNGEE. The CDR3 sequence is CASSVQGAAGTDTQYF. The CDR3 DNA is TGTGCCAGCAGCGTACAGGGGGCCGCTGGGACAGATACGCAGTATTTT.

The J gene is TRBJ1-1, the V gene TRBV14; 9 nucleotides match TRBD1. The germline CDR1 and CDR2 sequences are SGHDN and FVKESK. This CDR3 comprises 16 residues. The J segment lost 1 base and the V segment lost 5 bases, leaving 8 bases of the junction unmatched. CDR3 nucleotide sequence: TGTGCCAGCAGCTTCACAGGGGGCAGGGGGAACACTGAAGCTTTCTTT. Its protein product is CASSFTGGRGNTEAFF.

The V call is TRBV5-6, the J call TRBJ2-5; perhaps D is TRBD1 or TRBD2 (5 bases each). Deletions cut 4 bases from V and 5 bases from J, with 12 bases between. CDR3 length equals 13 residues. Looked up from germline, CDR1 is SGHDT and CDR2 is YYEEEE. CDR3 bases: TGTGCCAGCAGCCTGGGACCAATGGAGACCCAGTACTTC. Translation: CASSLGPMETQYF.

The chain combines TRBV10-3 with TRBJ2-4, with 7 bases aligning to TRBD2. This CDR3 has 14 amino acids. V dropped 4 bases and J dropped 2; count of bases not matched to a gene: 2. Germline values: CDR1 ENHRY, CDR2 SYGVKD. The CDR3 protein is CAISAGGTKNIQYF. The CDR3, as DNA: TGTGCCATCAGTGCGGGGGGAACCAAAAACATTCAGTACTTC.

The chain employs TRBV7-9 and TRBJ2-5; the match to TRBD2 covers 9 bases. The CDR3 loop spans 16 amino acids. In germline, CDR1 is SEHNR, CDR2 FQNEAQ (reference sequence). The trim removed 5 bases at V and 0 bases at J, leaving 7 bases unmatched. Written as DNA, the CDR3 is TGTGCCAGCAGCCGGACTAGCGCGACCCACCAAGAGACCCAGTACTTC. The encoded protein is CASSRTSATHQETQYF.

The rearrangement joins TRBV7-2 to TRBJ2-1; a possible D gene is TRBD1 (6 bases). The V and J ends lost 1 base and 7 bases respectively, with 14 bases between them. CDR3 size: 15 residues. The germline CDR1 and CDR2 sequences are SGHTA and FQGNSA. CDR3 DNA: TGTGCCAGCAGCTTAGGGGACATCCCGGGGAATGAGCAGTTCTTC. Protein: CASSLGDIPGNEQFF.

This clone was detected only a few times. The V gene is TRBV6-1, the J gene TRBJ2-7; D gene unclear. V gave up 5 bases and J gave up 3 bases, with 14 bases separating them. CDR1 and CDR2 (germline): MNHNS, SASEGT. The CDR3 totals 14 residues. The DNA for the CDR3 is TGTGCCAGCAGTCCCCAGAGACGGAGCTACGAGCAGTACTTC. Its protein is CASSPQRRSYEQYF.